This T cell receptor beta chain was recorded in a study of CD8 T cells in Susac syndrome (dated by TCRdb to the late 2010s). Regarding the study in general: Whether CD8+ T cell activation and differentiation in Susac syndrome was antigen driven was tested using repertoire sequencing. What the authors observed across the whole study: The study acknowledged that relatively few individuals were included in the TCR sequencing and HLA analysis.

RNA was extracted with the RNeasy kit and roughly 0.45 to 1 ug was reverse transcribed using random hexamers. The immunoSEQ multiplex PCR assay, covering 54 Vbeta and 13 Jbeta segments, was used to amplify TCR beta CDR3 regions. PCR amplification bias was corrected using a synthetic template baseline for primer optimization and computational correction. In the source study's methods: Reads were assigned to V, D and J genes according to IMGT and analyzed in immunoSEQ Analyzer, with only productive sequences retained. Clonality was computed as one minus Shannon entropy normalized by log2 of the number of productive unique sequences. Public and private clones were assessed among the 100 most prevalent clones of each patient and control. Clones were defined as Susac-specific if absent from the healthy and MS cohorts, from 1052 published viral clones and from other ImmuneACCESS disease sequences. Using fastp at Q25 and MiXCR, TCRdb reprocessed the public reads and kept productive beta chains. Every CDR3 protein is listed once, alongside the most common genes and DNA of its rows. The V and J calls come from TCRdb's annotation, not from the publication. Within this sample are approximately 150,000 distinct CDR3 sequences, with approximately 94% of them counted one time only. 0.07% to 0.1% of the sample comes from the top ten.

To note about this clonotype: No antigen is known for it. No quality values exist for individual bases; no much larger clone is one base distant.

The junction carries 13 bases between V and J, which are trimmed by 8 bases and 9 bases respectively. The CDR3 runs 11 amino acids, cysteine and phenylalanine included. The only DNA kept is the CDR3, 33 bases in frame from the first base. Peripheral blood CD8+ and CD4+ T cells from healthy donors, Susac syndrome patients and multiple sclerosis patients were profiled using high-throughput TCR beta sequencing. Healthy donors were age- and sex-matched controls. Bulk CD8+ and CD4+ T cells were purified by magnetic negative isolation, whereas CD8+ TEMRA cells were enriched by FACS. Blood was collected in EDTA tubes and processed within 24 hours, with PBMCs isolated through density gradient centrifugation. PBMCs destined for TCR sequencing were cryopreserved in liquid nitrogen and later thawed in a 37 °C water bath. Purity of sorted or isolated CD4+, CD8+ and CD8+ TEMRA cells was at least 90%.

Sequencing was done on a sample of CD4+ T cells from PBMCs. Recombination connected TRBV12-3 or TRBV12-4 to TRBJ1-2; the D gene is unclear. The clonotype was recovered from a human donor in good health. The DNA sequence is as follows: TGTGCCAGCCGACTGAGGATGCGCTACACCTTC. Translation gives CASRLRMRYTF.